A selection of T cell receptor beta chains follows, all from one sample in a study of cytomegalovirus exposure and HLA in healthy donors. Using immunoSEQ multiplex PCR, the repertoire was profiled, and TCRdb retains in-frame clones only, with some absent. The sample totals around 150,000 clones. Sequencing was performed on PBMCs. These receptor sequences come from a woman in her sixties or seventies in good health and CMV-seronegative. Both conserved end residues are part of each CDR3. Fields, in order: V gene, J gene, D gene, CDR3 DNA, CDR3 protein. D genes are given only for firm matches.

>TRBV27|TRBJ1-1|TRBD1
TGTGCCAGCAGTTTCTCAACCCTCAGGGGGCTCGGGGCTTTCTTT
CASSFSTLRGLGAFF
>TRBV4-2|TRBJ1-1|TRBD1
TGTGCCAGCAGCCAAGAGGGACAGGGGACAGCTTTCTTT
CASSQEGQGTAFF
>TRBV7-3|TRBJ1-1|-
TGTGCCAGCAGCCCCGGGGCGGGGATGAACACTGAAGCTTTCTTT
CASSPGAGMNTEAFF
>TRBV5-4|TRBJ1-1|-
TGTGCCAGCAGCTTGGGGGCCACTGAAGCTTTCTTT
CASSLGATEAFF
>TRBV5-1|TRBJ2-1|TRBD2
TGCGCCAGCAGCTTGCCCCTAGCGGGGCTCAATGAGCAGTTCTTC
CASSLPLAGLNEQFF
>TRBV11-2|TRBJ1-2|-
TGTGCCACACAGGGTTACTATGGCTACACCTTC
CATQGYYGYTF
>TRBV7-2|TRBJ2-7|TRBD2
TGTGCCAGCAGCTTGGGACTAGCGGGACGGTTCGAGCAGTACTTC
CASSLGLAGRFEQYF
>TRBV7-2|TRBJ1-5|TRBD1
TGTGCCAGCAGCTTAGGACAGGGGTTCACGGCCAATCAGCCCCAGCATTTT
CASSLGQGFTANQPQHF
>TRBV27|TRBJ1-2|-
TGTGCCAGCAGTTTCGGGCGGGCGTATGGCTACACCTTC
CASSFGRAYGYTF
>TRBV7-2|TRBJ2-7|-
TGTGCCAGCAGCTTAGGACTTGCCGACCTTTCCTACGAGCAGTACTTC
CASSLGLADLSYEQYF
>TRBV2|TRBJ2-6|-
TGTGCCAGCAGTTATGGGGCCAACGTCCTGACTTTC
CASSYGANVLTF
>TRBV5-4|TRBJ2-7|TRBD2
TGTGCCAGCAGCTCCCTAATTAGCGGGGTTGCCGAGCAGTACTTC
CASSSLISGVAEQYF
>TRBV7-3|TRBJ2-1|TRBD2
TGTGCCAGCAGCAATGGACTAGCTTTAGTCAATGAGCAGTTCTTC
CASSNGLALVNEQFF
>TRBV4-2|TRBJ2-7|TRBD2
TGTGCCAGCAGCCAAGATCCCACTAGCGGGGGCCAGTCCTACGAGCAGTACTTC
CASSQDPTSGGQSYEQYF
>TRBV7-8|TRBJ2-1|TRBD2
TGTGCCAGCAGCCGGGGACTAGCGGGGGCTAGGGATGAGCAGTTCTTC
CASSRGLAGARDEQFF
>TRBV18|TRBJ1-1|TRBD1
TGTGCCAGCTCACCACCGGGACAGGCTGAAGCTTTCTTT
CASSPPGQAEAFF
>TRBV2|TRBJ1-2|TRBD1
TGTGCCGTCGCCGGGACAGGGAGGAGCGGCTACACCTTC
CAVAGTGRSGYTF
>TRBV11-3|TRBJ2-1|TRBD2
TGTGCCAGCAGCTTCTCTAGCGGGGGCTACAATGAGCAGTTCTTC
CASSFSSGGYNEQFF
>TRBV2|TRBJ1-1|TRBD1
TGTGCCAGCAGTAGTGGCAGGGGGCGTTCAACTGAAGCTTTCTTT
CASSSGRGRSTEAFF
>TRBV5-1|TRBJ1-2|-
TGCGCCTCCCGGACAGAAAACTATGGCTACACCTTC
CASRTENYGYTF
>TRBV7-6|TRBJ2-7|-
TGTGCCAGCAGCGCGACAGGACTCGAGCAGTACTTC
CASSATGLEQYF
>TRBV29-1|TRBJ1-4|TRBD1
TGCAGCGTTGAAAGGAAGACAGGGGGTGGAAAACTGTTTTTT
CSVERKTGGGKLFF
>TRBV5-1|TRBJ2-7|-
TGCGCCAGCACCTTTGAGTGGGGCAGCCGCTACGAGCAGTACTTC
CASTFEWGSRYEQYF
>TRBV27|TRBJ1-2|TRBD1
TGTGCCAGCAGTTCAAACGGGGGGACAGGGAGAAATGGCTACACCTTC
CASSSNGGTGRNGYTF
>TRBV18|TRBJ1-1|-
TGTGCCAGCTCACCGTCAGGGGCGATGAACACTGAAGCTTTCTTT
CASSPSGAMNTEAFF
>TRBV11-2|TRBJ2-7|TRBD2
TGTGCCAGCAGCACCCCGGGGGTCCGGGGGGGCCGCTACGAGCAGTACTTC
CASSTPGVRGGRYEQYF
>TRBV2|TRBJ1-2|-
TGTGCCAGCAGTCCGCAGGGGAACTATGGCTACACCTTC
CASSPQGNYGYTF
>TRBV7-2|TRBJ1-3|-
TGTGCCAGCAGCTTTGGGCGACAGTCTGGAAACACCATATATTTT
CASSFGRQSGNTIYF